This is a list of T cell receptor beta chains from one sample in a study of response to subunit inactivated influenza vaccine. TCRdb redid the calling of the RT-PCR reads with MiXCR, one entry per CDR3 protein. This table holds hundreds of thousands of distinct CDR3 sequences, 7.5% to 8.5% found once. This material consisted of PBMCs from blood, taken 23 months after vaccination. The receptor source for this set is a man aged 50 to 69 who received an inactivated influenza vaccine. Both conserved end residues are part of each CDR3. The order of the fields is D gene, V gene, J gene, clone size, CDR3 DNA, CDR3 protein. D genes are given only for firm matches. Clone sizes are given selectively: once, few, many, or a class where the clone is expanded.

D gene: TRBD1
V gene: TRBV27
J gene: TRBJ1-5
clone size: few
CDR3 DNA: TGTGCCAGCAGGGGGACAGGGATAAATCAGCCCCAGCATTTT
CDR3 protein: CASRGTGINQPQHF

D gene: -
V gene: TRBV6-1
J gene: TRBJ1-1
clone size: many
CDR3 DNA: TGTGCCAGCAGTGAGGATCTCCGCACTGAAGCTTTCTTT
CDR3 protein: CASSEDLRTEAFF

D gene: TRBD1
V gene: TRBV25-1
J gene: TRBJ1-2
clone size: -
CDR3 DNA: TGTGCCAGCAGTGACTCGACAGGGTATGGCTACACCTTC
CDR3 protein: CASSDSTGYGYTF

D gene: TRBD2
V gene: TRBV3-1
J gene: TRBJ2-3
clone size: many
CDR3 DNA: TGTGCCAGCAGCCAAGATCGGGGGGTAGCAGGAGATACGCAGTATTTT
CDR3 protein: CASSQDRGVAGDTQYF

D gene: TRBD2
V gene: TRBV20-1
J gene: TRBJ2-3
clone size: -
CDR3 DNA: TGCAGTGCCACCGGGACTAGCGGGGTTAGCACAGATACGCAGTATTTT
CDR3 protein: CSATGTSGVSTDTQYF

D gene: TRBD1
V gene: TRBV6-5
J gene: TRBJ1-1
clone size: few
CDR3 DNA: TGTGCCAGCAGTTACTCGGGACAGACGAACACTGAAGCTTTCTTT
CDR3 protein: CASSYSGQTNTEAFF

D gene: TRBD2
V gene: TRBV20-1
J gene: TRBJ2-3
clone size: -
CDR3 DNA: TGCAGTGCCAGATCCGGGACTAGCAGCACAGATACGCAGTATTTT
CDR3 protein: CSARSGTSSTDTQYF

D gene: TRBD1
V gene: TRBV7-8
J gene: TRBJ1-2
clone size: -
CDR3 DNA: TGTGCCAGCAGCTTAGGGGACAGGGATCGTGGCTACACCTTC
CDR3 protein: CASSLGDRDRGYTF

D gene: TRBD2
V gene: TRBV7-2
J gene: TRBJ2-3
clone size: few
CDR3 DNA: TGTGCCAGCAGCACCTCTAGCGGCAGCACAGATACGCAGTATTTT
CDR3 protein: CASSTSSGSTDTQYF

D gene: TRBD1
V gene: TRBV10-3
J gene: TRBJ1-2
clone size: many
CDR3 DNA: TGTGCCATCAGTACAGGGGCTGGTGGCTACACCTTC
CDR3 protein: CAISTGAGGYTF

D gene: TRBD2
V gene: TRBV24-1
J gene: TRBJ2-1
clone size: few
CDR3 DNA: TGTGCCACCAGTGATCTCTTAGCGGGTCACAATGAGCAGTTCTTC
CDR3 protein: CATSDLLAGHNEQFF

D gene: -
V gene: TRBV20-1
J gene: TRBJ2-3
clone size: -
CDR3 DNA: TGCAGTGCTGAAAACGGCTTCGGGGAAGCTACAGATACGCAGTATTTT
CDR3 protein: CSAENGFGEATDTQYF

D gene: TRBD1
V gene: TRBV5-1
J gene: TRBJ2-1
clone size: few
CDR3 DNA: TGCGCCAGCAGCTTGGCGGGACAGGGTTGGTTAGATGAGCAGTTCTTC
CDR3 protein: CASSLAGQGWLDEQFF

D gene: -
V gene: TRBV20-1
J gene: TRBJ2-2
clone size: -
CDR3 DNA: TGCAGTGCTAGACTTAGGGGGTCCCCCATGGGGGAGCTGTTTTTT
CDR3 protein: CSARLRGSPMGELFF

D gene: -
V gene: TRBV20-1
J gene: TRBJ1-6
clone size: many
CDR3 DNA: TGCAGTGCTAGGACAGTGCTAAATTCACCCCTCCACTTT
CDR3 protein: CSARTVLNSPLHF